The text below deals with one T cell receptor beta chain. The V and J ends lost 0 bases and 3 bases respectively, with 23 bases between them. Germline assignment: CDR1 MNHEY and CDR2 SVGEGT. There are 20 residues in the CDR3. As it was prepared, the TCRbeta library received unique molecular identifiers. From the PCR reads, TCRdb called clonotypes with MiXCR, one entry per CDR3 protein. This table holds some 200,000 distinct CDR3 sequences, roughly 6.5% found once. The source of the sample is a study of T-cell reconstitution after alpha-beta-depleted transplantation in children. This clonotype originated in a girl under three years old with combined immunodeficiency, due to receive a stem cell transplant. The chain employs TRBV6-2 or TRBV6-3 and TRBJ2-2, with D hard to call. The specimen was PBMCs, collected before TCRalphabeta/CD19-depleted stem cell transplant. CDR3 DNA sequence: TGTGCCAGCAGTTACTCCCAATTGGTAACTGGGGTTAAGGACACCGGGGAGCTGTTTTTT. Encoded protein: CASSYSQLVTGVKDTGELFF.